Listed here is a single T cell receptor (beta chain). Its antigen is not known. At one end the junction does not follow the germline gene, possibly because of a read error. The sample is drawn from a study of T cells in Graves' hyperthyroidism and ophthalmopathy. Notes on the study in general: Most thyroid clonotypes that were expanded above 0.001 also turned up in blood. The model foresaw ophthalmopathy a median 6.5 months prior to onset.

The CDR3 extends over 14 amino acids. CDR1 MNHEY and CDR2 SVGAGI come from the germline V gene. Graves' hyperthyroidism was deemed stable absent ophthalmopathy progression within 18 months. Patients having uncontrolled infection, another autoimmune disease, pregnancy or lactation were not included. Amplification of TCR beta CDR3 regions used RNA as the template. The TCR CDR3 first-round RT-PCR relied on the HTBI primer set. TCRdb independently ran MiXCR on the multiplex PCR reads; one entry per CDR3 protein. This table holds about 760,000 distinct CDR3 sequences, approximately 36% found once. The clonotype comes from a woman aged 40 to 50 with Graves' hyperthyroidism. The chain joins TRBV6-5 to TRBJ1-5; 7 bases are shared with TRBD1. Specimen: blood. In DNA, the CDR3 is TGTGCCATCAGTTACCGAGGGGGCGAGGAGCCCCAGCATTTT. It specifies CAISYRGGEEPQHF.